This T cell receptor (beta chain) was sequenced in a study of patients and donors after allogeneic stem cell transplantation. This clonotype was picked up a small number of times. The CDR3 sequence is 16 residues long. The V and J ends lost 5 bases and 1 base respectively, with 14 bases between them. TCRdb recomputed calls from the RT-PCR reads with MiXCR, one row per CDR3 protein. Of 800,000 to 1,000,000 distinct CDR3 sequences listed, around 17% are singletons. The chain joins TRBV12-3 or TRBV12-4 to TRBJ2-2; D may be TRBD1 (6 bases). Sequenced: blood, either unsorted or a sorted T cell fraction (not recorded which). The source is a human donor who was either an allogeneic HSCT recipient or a stem cell or donor lymphocyte infusion donor (not recorded which). It is not recorded whose cells these are; they may come from a transplant donor. CDR3: CASSHSGTKNTGELFF. The CDR3, as DNA: TGTGCCAGCAGTCATAGTGGGACAAAGAACACCGGGGAGCTGTTTTTT.